This is a list of T cell receptor beta chains from one sample in a study of read filtering for tumor transcriptome and immune sequencing. One entry per CDR3 protein, called by TCRdb with MiXCR from the reads. The sample has some 38,000 distinct CDR3 sequences, around 11% seen once; the top ten hold 30% to 45%. Specimen: a population of CD138-negative cells sorted from bone marrow. The source of these receptors is a donor aged 40 or older with multiple myeloma. CDR3s include the opening cysteine and the closing phenylalanine or tryptophan. D genes are given only for firm matches. The size entry is marked missing in some rows and otherwise reads once, few, many or a size class.

J: TRBJ2-3; V: TRBV12-3/TRBV12-4; D: .; size: many; CDR3: CASRPQPTVTDTQYF; DNA: TGTGCCAGCAGGCCCCAACCGACAGTCACAGATACGCAGTATTTT
J: TRBJ2-2; V: TRBV20-1; D: .; size: .; CDR3: CSARHVNGEPLF; DNA: TGCAGTGCTAGACATGTGAACGGGGAGCCGTTGTTT
J: TRBJ2-5; V: TRBV3-1; D: .; size: many; CDR3: CASSQSQETQYF; DNA: TGTGCCAGCAGCCAATCCCAAGAGACCCAGTACTTC
J: TRBJ2-3; V: TRBV7-9; D: .; size: many; CDR3: CASSAADTQYF; DNA: TGTGCCAGCAGTGCAGCCGATACGCAGTATTTT
J: TRBJ1-2; V: TRBV3-1; D: .; size: many; CDR3: CASSPRTGAYGYTF; DNA: TGTGCCAGCAGCCCCCGGACGGGGGCGTATGGCTACACCTTC
J: TRBJ2-7; V: TRBV4-1; D: TRBD1; size: many; CDR3: CASSLTGAGEQYF; DNA: TGCGCCAGCAGCCTGACAGGGGCGGGAGAGCAGTACTTC
J: TRBJ1-3; V: TRBV7-9; D: .; size: .; CDR3: CATQGVLGGNTIYF; DNA: TGTGCCACCCAAGGGGTCCTAGGCGGAAACACCATATATTTT
J: TRBJ2-7; V: TRBV20-1; D: TRBD2; size: few; CDR3: CSARAPPSGGWGSYEQYF; DNA: TGCAGTGCTAGAGCCCCCCCAAGCGGGGGGTGGGGGTCCTACGAGCAGTACTTC
J: TRBJ2-7; V: TRBV20-1; D: TRBD1; size: many; CDR3: CSARDGDRGLSEQYF; DNA: TGCAGTGCTAGAGATGGGGACAGGGGGCTTTCGGAGCAGTACTTC
J: TRBJ2-2; V: TRBV27; D: TRBD1; size: many; CDR3: CASRRQGIDTGELFF; DNA: TGTGCCAGCAGACGACAGGGGATCGACACCGGGGAGCTGTTTTTT
J: TRBJ1-5; V: TRBV28; D: .; size: many; CDR3: CASSLDGHLPQHF; DNA: TGTGCCAGCAGTTTGGACGGGCACCTGCCCCAGCATTTT
J: TRBJ2-5; V: TRBV10-3; D: .; size: many; CDR3: CAISVGPEGETQYF; DNA: TGTGCCATCAGTGTGGGCCCGGAGGGAGAGACCCAGTACTTC
J: TRBJ1-4; V: TRBV28; D: TRBD1; size: many; CDR3: CASSSRGSNEKLFF; DNA: TGTGCCAGCAGTAGCAGGGGGTCTAATGAAAAACTGTTTTTT
J: TRBJ2-1; V: TRBV3-1; D: TRBD1; size: many; CDR3: CASSQEGDRGSNEQFF; DNA: TGTGCCAGCAGCCAAGAGGGGGACAGGGGATCAAATGAGCAGTTCTTC
J: TRBJ2-3; V: TRBV4-2; D: TRBD2; size: many; CDR3: CASSQPQSGGGTDTQYF; DNA: TGTGCCAGCAGCCAACCACAAAGCGGGGGAGGGACAGATACGCAGTATTTT
J: TRBJ2-5; V: TRBV20-1; D: .; size: many; CDR3: CSAAQGPGETQYF; DNA: TGCAGTGCCGCACAGGGCCCGGGGGAGACCCAGTACTTC
J: TRBJ2-2; V: TRBV3-1; D: .; size: many; CDR3: CASSPRIAGELFF; DNA: TGTGCCAGCAGCCCCCGTATAGCCGGGGAGCTGTTTTTT
J: TRBJ2-2; V: TRBV7-9; D: .; size: many; CDR3: CASSPLGHLNTGELFF; DNA: TGTGCCAGCAGTCCTTTAGGGCACTTGAACACCGGGGAGCTGTTTTTT
J: TRBJ2-1; V: TRBV20-1; D: TRBD2; size: many; CDR3: CSASGGKGEQFF; DNA: TGCAGTGCTAGCGGGGGGAAGGGTGAGCAGTTCTTC
J: TRBJ2-5; V: TRBV11-3; D: .; size: many; CDR3: CASSFTAAETQYF; DNA: TGTGCCAGCAGCTTCACGGCGGCAGAGACCCAGTACTTC
J: TRBJ1-1; V: TRBV9; D: .; size: many; CDR3: CASSVGRGGSAFF; DNA: TGTGCCAGCAGCGTCGGTCGGGGTGGGTCGGCTTTCTTT
J: TRBJ2-5; V: TRBV2; D: .; size: many; CDR3: CASSDRKGGETQYF; DNA: TGTGCCAGCAGTGACAGGAAAGGAGGAGAGACCCAGTACTTC
J: TRBJ2-1; V: TRBV11-2; D: TRBD1; size: .; CDR3: CASSSGTGLSEQFF; DNA: TGTGCCAGCAGCTCAGGGACAGGGTTGAGTGAGCAGTTCTTC
J: TRBJ1-1; V: TRBV6-1; D: .; size: .; CDR3: CASRSGNTEAFF; DNA: TGTGCCAGCAGAAGTGGGAACACTGAAGCTTTCTTT
J: TRBJ1-5; V: TRBV12-3/TRBV12-4; D: .; size: many; CDR3: CASSLMSQPQHF; DNA: TGTGCCAGCAGTTTAATGAGTCAGCCCCAGCATTTT
J: TRBJ2-5; V: TRBV20-1; D: .; size: many; CDR3: CSATLGQSQETQYF; DNA: TGCAGTGCTACCTTAGGACAGTCCCAAGAGACCCAGTACTTC
J: TRBJ2-1; V: TRBV5-1; D: TRBD2; size: many; CDR3: CASSLAPSGSYNEQFF; DNA: TGCGCCAGCAGCTTGGCCCCTAGCGGGTCCTACAATGAGCAGTTCTTC
J: TRBJ2-1; V: TRBV7-9; D: .; size: many; CDR3: CASSLLDTMRQFF; DNA: TGTGCCAGCAGCTTGCTAGATACAATGAGGCAGTTCTTC
J: TRBJ2-3; V: TRBV5-1; D: TRBD1; size: many; CDR3: CASSLGQGRSTDTQYF; DNA: TGCGCCAGCAGCCTGGGACAGGGGAGAAGCACAGATACGCAGTATTTT
J: TRBJ2-7; V: TRBV11-3; D: TRBD1; size: .; CDR3: CASSLGTGTERYF; DNA: TGTGCCAGCAGCTTAGGGACAGGGACCGAGCGGTACTTC
J: TRBJ2-3; V: TRBV18; D: .; size: many; CDR3: CASSLLADTDTQYF; DNA: TGTGCCAGCTCACTCTTGGCGGACACAGATACGCAGTATTTT
J: TRBJ1-1; V: TRBV7-9; D: TRBD1; size: many; CDR3: CASSLYDRGNTEAFF; DNA: TGTGCCAGCAGCCTTTATGACAGGGGGAACACTGAAGCTTTCTTT
J: TRBJ1-4; V: TRBV19; D: .; size: many; CDR3: CASRRGWEKLFF; DNA: TGTGCCAGTAGGAGGGGTTGGGAAAAACTGTTTTTT
J: TRBJ2-3; V: TRBV29-1; D: TRBD2; size: many; CDR3: CSYTRGGRTDTQYF; DNA: TGCAGCTACACCCGGGGGGGACGCACAGATACGCAGTATTTT
J: TRBJ2-7; V: TRBV5-5; D: .; size: many; CDR3: CASSLEGQLIYEQYF; DNA: TGTGCCAGCAGCTTGGAAGGACAGCTGATCTACGAGCAGTACTTC
J: TRBJ2-1; V: TRBV5-1; D: TRBD2; size: many; CDR3: CASSLARGLAYNEQFF; DNA: TGCGCCAGCAGCTTGGCCAGGGGACTAGCCTACAATGAGCAGTTCTTC
J: TRBJ2-7; V: TRBV5-1; D: .; size: many; CDR3: CASSRLQGRGNSYEQYF; DNA: TGCGCCAGCAGCCGCCTACAGGGCCGGGGGAACTCCTACGAGCAGTACTTC
J: TRBJ2-5; V: TRBV29-1; D: TRBD2; size: many; CDR3: CSVTTPLRGGLETQYF; DNA: TGCAGCGTAACCACCCCCTTGCGGGGGGGCCTAGAGACCCAGTACTTC
J: TRBJ1-5; V: TRBV19; D: TRBD1; size: .; CDR3: CASSRLRAGGINQPQHF; DNA: TGTGCCAGTAGTAGGTTGAGGGCAGGGGGCATCAATCAGCCCCAGCATTTT
J: TRBJ2-5; V: TRBV4-1; D: .; size: medium-sized; CDR3: CASSQTGSGETQYF; DNA: TGCGCCAGCAGCCAGACAGGTTCCGGGGAGACCCAGTACTTC
J: TRBJ1-1; V: TRBV6-1; D: .; size: many; CDR3: CASSTAVGTEAFF; DNA: TGTGCCAGCTCGACCGCCGTGGGCACTGAAGCTTTCTTT